The clone carrying this T cell receptor (beta chain) was counted a few times. What it binds is not known. The source of the sample is a study of T-cell memory formation after mild COVID-19. General study results and limits: While clones contracting from day 15 to 85 were balanced between CD4 and CD8, later expanders leaned CD4+.

Per the germline V gene, CDR1 is SGHRS and CDR2 is YFSETQ. The V gene lost 4 bases and the J gene lost 5 bases, with 27 bases spanning the gap. This CDR3 has 19 amino acids. TCRdb reanalysed the 5' RACE reads using MiXCR and keeps one entry per CDR3 protein. The sample includes under 400,000 distinct CDR3 sequences, around 27% seen only once; the top ten take approximately 15%. This chain uses TRBV5-1 with TRBJ2-2, with unresolved D. Sequencing used PBMCs or a T cell subset sorted from them (not recorded which). This receptor was taken from an adult woman who had mild COVID-19 (a few samples of this study predate the infection). Cell type and time point are not known. CDR3 bases: TGCGCCAGCAGCGGCCTGAAAACGTCGACGCGGCTCGGGACCGGGGAGCTGTTTTTT. Its protein product is CASSGLKTSTRLGTGELFF.